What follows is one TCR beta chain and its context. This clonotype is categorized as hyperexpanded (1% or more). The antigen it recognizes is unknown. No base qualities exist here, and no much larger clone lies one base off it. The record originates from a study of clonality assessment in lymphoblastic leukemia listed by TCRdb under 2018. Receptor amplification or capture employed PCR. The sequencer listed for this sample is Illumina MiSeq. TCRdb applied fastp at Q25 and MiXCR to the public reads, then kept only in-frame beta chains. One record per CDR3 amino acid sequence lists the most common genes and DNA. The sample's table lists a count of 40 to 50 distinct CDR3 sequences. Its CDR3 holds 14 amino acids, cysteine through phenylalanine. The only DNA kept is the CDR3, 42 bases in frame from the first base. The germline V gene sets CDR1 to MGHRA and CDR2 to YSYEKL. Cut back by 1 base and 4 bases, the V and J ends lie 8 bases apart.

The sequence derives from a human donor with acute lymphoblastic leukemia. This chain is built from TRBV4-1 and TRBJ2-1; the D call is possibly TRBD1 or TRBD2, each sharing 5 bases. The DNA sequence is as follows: TGCGCCAGCAGCCAAGGGGACCCATACAATGAGCAGTTCTTC. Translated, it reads CASSQGDPYNEQFF.